This TCR beta chain stems from a study of T cells in Graves' hyperthyroidism and ophthalmopathy. V was pared by 4 bases and J by 0 bases, with 12 bases of the junction left unmatched. Germline loops: CDR1 SGHTS, CDR2 YDEGEE. This CDR3 contains 18 residues. Researchers took RNA transcripts and amplified the TCR beta CDR3 regions from them. First-round RT-PCR with HTBI primers amplified the TCR CDR3 region. One entry per CDR3 protein results from TCRdb running MiXCR on the multiplex PCR reads. The data show roughly 380,000 distinct CDR3 sequences, approximately 13% seen once. This clonotype came up many times.

V is TRBV5-8 and J is TRBJ2-4; 8 nucleotides align to TRBD1. This sequence was found in a woman aged 60-70 years with Graves' hyperthyroidism. What was sequenced was blood. The chain's CDR3 is CASSIRGQGEGAKNIQYF. The CDR3 DNA sequence: TGTGCCAGCAGCATACGCGGACAGGGTGAGGGAGCCAAAAACATTCAGTACTTC.